This TCR beta chain came from a study of blood T cell repertoires in COVID-19. Germline CDR1 is SEHNR and CDR2 is FQNEAQ (reference sequence). There are 18 residues in the CDR3. Trimming cost V 1 base and J 3 bases, with 22 bases left between them. Here immunoSEQ multiplex PCR was the method, and the copy in TCRdb shows in-frame clones only, minus some. Of about 300,000 clones in the sample, approximately 88% are singletons; the top ten hold 4.5% to 5.5%. This TCR was sampled from a man in his sixties who had recovered from COVID-19. Sequencing used PBMCs or T cells enriched from blood (not recorded which). The V gene is TRBV7-9, the J gene TRBJ2-7, with D perhaps matching TRBD2 (7 bases). CDR3 residues: CASSLGGGAPSKFYEQYF. CDR3 DNA: TGTGCCAGCAGCTTAGGAGGGGGGGCTCCTAGTAAGTTCTACGAGCAGTACTTC.